This T cell receptor beta chain was captured in a study of cytomegalovirus exposure and HLA in healthy donors. This clone appeared a few times. Its matching antigen is unknown. Findings of the study overall: Another analysis was done later, and it associated fewer than 20,000 TCR beta sequences with HLA alleles at 0.05 false discovery rate. A prior analysis recorded that most TCR beta V segments were productive about 90% or about 30% of the time. The majority of CMV-associated TCR beta chains were reported as apparently HLA-restricted in a later analysis. One variant, a missense change in DCLRE1C, was linked in a later analysis to TCR beta V- and J-gene trimming.

PCR employed 60 Vbeta and 13 Jbeta primers. Some clones are missing from TCRdb's copy, which holds only in-frame ones; the method was immunoSEQ multiplex PCR. Seen here are more than 110,000 clones, around 79% observed once, and the top ten hold approximately 0.97%. The CDR3 loop spans 18 amino acids. CDR1 is SGHVS, CDR2 FQNEAQ, per germline. The ends lost 1 base at V and 4 bases at J; junction bases unmatched: 15. The receptor's source is a man between 18 and 35 years old in good health and CMV-seronegative. The chain couples TRBV7-8 to TRBJ2-5; 7 bases match TRBD2. The specimen sequenced was PBMCs. CDR3 loop: CASSLDRLALGRPETQYF. The CDR3 region has the DNA TGTGCCAGCAGCTTAGACCGACTAGCCCTAGGGAGGCCAGAGACCCAGTACTTC.